This T cell receptor beta chain was found in a study of technical replicates of blood from a handful of donors. With V trimmed by 2 bases and J by 7 bases, 5 bases remained unmatched. Looked up from germline, CDR1 is SGDLS and CDR2 is YYNGEE. This CDR3 has 13 amino acids. Measured with immunoSEQ multiplex PCR; TCRdb has only the in-frame clones, and not every one. The table shows 65,000 to 90,000 clones, with 90% to 95% occurring only once. This TCR was sampled from a human donor in good health. Some clones in this sample may be carry-over from other donors' samples. Sequencing was carried out using PBMCs. The gene calls are TRBV9 and TRBJ1-1; 7 bases are shared with TRBD1. CDR3 sequence (DNA): TGTGCCAGCAGCGTGACAGGGTCGAGTGAAGCTTTCTTT. The encoded protein is CASSVTGSSEAFF.